The rows below give T cell receptor beta chains drawn from one sample of a study of cytomegalovirus exposure and HLA in healthy donors. The repertoire was sequenced with immunoSEQ multiplex PCR; TCRdb's copy has only in-frame clones and lacks some. The sample carries 100,000 to 130,000 clones, approximately 94% recorded once. Input material: PBMCs. The receptors come from a woman aged 18-29 years in good health and CMV-seronegative. Each CDR3 is given with its conserved first and last residue. Fields, in order: clone size, D gene, J gene, V gene, CDR3 protein, CDR3 DNA. D genes are given only for firm matches. Clone sizes are given selectively: once, few, many, or a class where the clone is expanded.

clone size: .
D gene: .
J gene: TRBJ1-3
V gene: TRBV18
CDR3 protein: CASSPDVGRGGNTIYF
CDR3 DNA: TGTGCCAGCTCACCAGATGTTGGCAGGGGTGGAAACACCATATATTTT

clone size: .
D gene: .
J gene: TRBJ1-1
V gene: TRBV27
CDR3 protein: CASSGLNTEAFF
CDR3 DNA: TGTGCCAGCAGCGGTCTGAACACTGAAGCTTTCTTT

clone size: .
D gene: TRBD1
J gene: TRBJ1-1
V gene: TRBV5-1
CDR3 protein: CASSPGQGTTEAFF
CDR3 DNA: TGCGCCAGCAGCCCGGGACAGGGGACCACTGAAGCTTTCTTT

clone size: .
D gene: .
J gene: TRBJ1-4
V gene: TRBV15
CDR3 protein: CATSPTDTLSSEKLFF
CDR3 DNA: TGTGCCACCAGCCCCACGGACACTCTTTCGAGTGAAAAACTGTTTTTT

clone size: few
D gene: .
J gene: TRBJ1-1
V gene: TRBV7-5
CDR3 protein: CVRSPSGGTEAFF
CDR3 DNA: TGTGTCAGAAGCCCTTCAGGGGGCACTGAAGCTTTCTTT

clone size: .
D gene: TRBD1
J gene: TRBJ2-7
V gene: TRBV7-9
CDR3 protein: CASSSSPGQRSYEQYF
CDR3 DNA: TGTGCCAGCAGCTCCAGCCCGGGACAGCGTTCCTACGAGCAGTACTTC

clone size: .
D gene: .
J gene: TRBJ1-2
V gene: TRBV19
CDR3 protein: CASSNPGLGAGYTF
CDR3 DNA: TGTGCCAGTAGTAACCCGGGACTAGGGGCTGGCTACACCTTC

clone size: .
D gene: .
J gene: TRBJ1-3
V gene: TRBV18
CDR3 protein: CASKTDSNSGNTIYF
CDR3 DNA: TGTGCCAGCAAAACGGACAGCAACTCTGGAAACACCATATATTTT

clone size: .
D gene: TRBD1
J gene: TRBJ1-1
V gene: TRBV6-5
CDR3 protein: CASSYSGTDTEAFF
CDR3 DNA: TGTGCCAGCAGTTACTCGGGGACAGACACTGAAGCTTTCTTT

clone size: .
D gene: .
J gene: TRBJ1-3
V gene: TRBV28
CDR3 protein: CASRIGHLSGNTIYF
CDR3 DNA: TGTGCCAGCAGAATCGGACACCTCTCTGGAAACACCATATATTTT

clone size: .
D gene: TRBD1
J gene: TRBJ1-3
V gene: TRBV6-6
CDR3 protein: CASSPRTGGGNTIYF
CDR3 DNA: TGTGCCAGCAGTCCACGGACAGGAGGGGGAAACACCATATATTTT

clone size: .
D gene: TRBD2
J gene: TRBJ2-5
V gene: TRBV27
CDR3 protein: CASSLSVGGGETQYF
CDR3 DNA: TGTGCCAGCAGTTTATCAGTAGGCGGGGGAGAGACCCAGTACTTC

clone size: .
D gene: .
J gene: TRBJ1-1
V gene: TRBV5-6
CDR3 protein: CASSLRSVNQAGAFF
CDR3 DNA: TGTGCCAGCAGCTTGCGGTCGGTGAACCAAGCTGGAGCTTTCTTT

clone size: many
D gene: TRBD2
J gene: TRBJ2-2
V gene: TRBV7-8
CDR3 protein: CASSLVSALAGSSATGELFF
CDR3 DNA: TGTGCCAGCAGCTTAGTATCCGCACTAGCGGGGTCCTCGGCCACCGGGGAGCTGTTTTTT

clone size: .
D gene: .
J gene: TRBJ1-6
V gene: TRBV4-1
CDR3 protein: CASSQVSRRVVDSPLHF
CDR3 DNA: TGCGCCAGCAGCCAAGTCTCGCGGAGGGTGGTGGACTCACCCCTCCACTTT

clone size: once
D gene: .
J gene: TRBJ1-2
V gene: TRBV7-9
CDR3 protein: CASSLAESQGSYGYTF
CDR3 DNA: TGTGCCAGCAGCTTAGCCGAGTCACAGGGCAGCTATGGCTACACCTTC

clone size: .
D gene: .
J gene: TRBJ1-5
V gene: TRBV18
CDR3 protein: CASSPLEVGATQPQHF
CDR3 DNA: TGTGCCAGCTCACCTCTAGAGGTGGGGGCCACTCAGCCCCAGCATTTT